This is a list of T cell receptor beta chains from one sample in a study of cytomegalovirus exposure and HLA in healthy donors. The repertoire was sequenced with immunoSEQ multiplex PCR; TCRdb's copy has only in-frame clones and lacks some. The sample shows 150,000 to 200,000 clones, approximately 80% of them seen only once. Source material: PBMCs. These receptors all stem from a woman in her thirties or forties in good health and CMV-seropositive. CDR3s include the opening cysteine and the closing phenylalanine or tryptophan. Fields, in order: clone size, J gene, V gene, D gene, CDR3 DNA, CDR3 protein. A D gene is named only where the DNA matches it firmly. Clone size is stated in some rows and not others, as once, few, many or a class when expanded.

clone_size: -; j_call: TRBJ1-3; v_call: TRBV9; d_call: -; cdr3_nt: TGTGCCAGCAGCGTAGGGGTGGGCCCAAACTCTGGAAACACCATATATTTT; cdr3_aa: CASSVGVGPNSGNTIYF
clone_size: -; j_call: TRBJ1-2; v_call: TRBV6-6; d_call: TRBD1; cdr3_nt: TGTGCCAGCAGTGGACAGGGGGCGGATGGCTACACCTTC; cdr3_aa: CASSGQGADGYTF
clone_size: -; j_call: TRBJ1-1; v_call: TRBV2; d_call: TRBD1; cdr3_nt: TGTGCCAGCATTGAACAGGGGCAGAACACTGAAGCTTTCTTT; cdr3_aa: CASIEQGQNTEAFF
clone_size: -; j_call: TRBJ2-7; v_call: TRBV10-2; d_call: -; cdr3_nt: TGCGCCAGCAAGAGCGGGTCCCACGAGCAGTACTTC; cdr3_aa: CASKSGSHEQYF
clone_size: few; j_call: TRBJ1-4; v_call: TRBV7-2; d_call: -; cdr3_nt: TGTGCCAGCAGCCTCTACCGTAATGAAAAACTGTTTTTT; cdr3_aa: CASSLYRNEKLFF
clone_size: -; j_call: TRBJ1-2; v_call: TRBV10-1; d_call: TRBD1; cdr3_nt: TGCGCCAGCAGTGCGGGACAGGGCCCCGGCTATGGCTACACCTTC; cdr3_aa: CASSAGQGPGYGYTF
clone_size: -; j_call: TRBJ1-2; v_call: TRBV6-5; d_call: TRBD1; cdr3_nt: TGTGCCAGCAGACGCTCCGGGACAGGTGCCTATGGCTACACCTTC; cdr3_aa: CASRRSGTGAYGYTF
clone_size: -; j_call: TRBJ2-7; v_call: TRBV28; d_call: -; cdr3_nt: TGTGCCAGCAGTTTAATGGCGGACGAGCAGTACTTC; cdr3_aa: CASSLMADEQYF
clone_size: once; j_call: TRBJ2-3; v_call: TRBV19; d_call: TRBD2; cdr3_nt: TGTGCCAGTAGTATGGGGGGAACTAGCGGGATGGGACTCACAGATACGCAGTATTTT; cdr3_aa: CASSMGGTSGMGLTDTQYF
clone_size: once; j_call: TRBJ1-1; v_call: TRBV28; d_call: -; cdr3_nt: TGTGCCAGCAGTTTAACCCCAGGGAACACTGAAGCTTTCTTT; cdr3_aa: CASSLTPGNTEAFF
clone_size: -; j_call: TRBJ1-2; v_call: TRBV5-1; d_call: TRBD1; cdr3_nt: TGCGCCAGCAGCTTGTCGGGACAGGGGACCCTTAACTATGGCTACACCTTC; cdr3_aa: CASSLSGQGTLNYGYTF
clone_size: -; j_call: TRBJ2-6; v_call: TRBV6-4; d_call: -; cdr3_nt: TGTGCCAGCAGCAGGGCCACTGGGGCCAACGTCCTGACTTTC; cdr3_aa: CASSRATGANVLTF
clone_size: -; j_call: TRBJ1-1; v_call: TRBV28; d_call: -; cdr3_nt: TGTGCCAGCAGTGGAGGGTGGGGGAACACTGAAGCTTTCTTT; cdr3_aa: CASSGGWGNTEAFF
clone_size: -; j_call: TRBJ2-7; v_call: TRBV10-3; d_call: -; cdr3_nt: TGTGCCATCAGTGAGTCCATGGCCACCTACGAGCAGTACTTC; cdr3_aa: CAISESMATYEQYF